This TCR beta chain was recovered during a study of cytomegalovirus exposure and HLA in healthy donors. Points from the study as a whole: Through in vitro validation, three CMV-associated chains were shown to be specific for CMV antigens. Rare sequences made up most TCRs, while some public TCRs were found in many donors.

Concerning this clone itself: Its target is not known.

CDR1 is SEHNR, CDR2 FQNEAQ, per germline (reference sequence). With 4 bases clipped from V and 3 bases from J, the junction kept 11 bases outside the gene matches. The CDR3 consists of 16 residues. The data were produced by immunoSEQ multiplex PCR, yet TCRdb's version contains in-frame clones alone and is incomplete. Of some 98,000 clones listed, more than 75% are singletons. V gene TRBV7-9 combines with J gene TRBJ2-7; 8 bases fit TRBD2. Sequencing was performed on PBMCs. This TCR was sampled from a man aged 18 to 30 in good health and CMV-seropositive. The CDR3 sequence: CASSYGGGSVLYEQYF. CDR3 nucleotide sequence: TGTGCCAGCAGCTACGGGGGGGGGAGTGTTCTCTACGAGCAGTACTTC.